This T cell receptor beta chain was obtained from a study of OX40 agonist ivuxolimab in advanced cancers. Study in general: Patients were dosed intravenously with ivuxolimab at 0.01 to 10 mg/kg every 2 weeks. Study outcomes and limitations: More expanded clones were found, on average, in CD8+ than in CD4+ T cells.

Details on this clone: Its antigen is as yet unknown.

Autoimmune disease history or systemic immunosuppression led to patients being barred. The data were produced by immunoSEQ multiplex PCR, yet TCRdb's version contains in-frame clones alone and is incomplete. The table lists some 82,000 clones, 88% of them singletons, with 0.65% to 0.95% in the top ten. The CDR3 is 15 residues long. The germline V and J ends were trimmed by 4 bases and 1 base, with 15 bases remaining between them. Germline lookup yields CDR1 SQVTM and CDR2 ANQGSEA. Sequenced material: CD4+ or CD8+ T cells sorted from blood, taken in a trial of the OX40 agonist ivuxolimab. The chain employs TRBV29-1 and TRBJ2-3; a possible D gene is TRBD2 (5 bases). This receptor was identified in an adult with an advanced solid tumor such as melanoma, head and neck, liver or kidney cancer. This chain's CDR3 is CSVGERHRGTDTQYF. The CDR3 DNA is TGCAGCGTTGGGGAGAGGCACCGCGGCACAGATACGCAGTATTTT.